Listed below are T cell receptor beta chains from one sample, sequenced in a study of T cells after yellow fever vaccination. TCRdb reprocessed the 5' RACE reads with MiXCR, giving one entry per CDR3 protein. The table includes approximately 550,000 distinct CDR3 sequences, 15% to 20% detected once. The sequencing used PBMCs, collected 15 days after the yellow fever booster vaccination. All receptors derive from a man aged 25 to 45 who received the YFV17D yellow fever vaccine. CDR3s include the opening cysteine and the closing phenylalanine or tryptophan. The D gene is left open where the match is weak. Rows give clone size only sometimes, using once, few, many, or a class for an expanded clone.

J gene | D gene | clone size | V gene | CDR3 DNA | CDR3 protein
TRBJ2-7 | TRBD1 | few | TRBV5-1 | TGCGCCAGCAGCTCCGGGACAGGGTCCTTCGAGCAGTACTTC | CASSSGTGSFEQYF
TRBJ1-5 | . | few | TRBV6-2/TRBV6-3 | TGTGCCAGCAACAAAGGTATTTCGGGCAATCAGCCCCAGCATTTT | CASNKGISGNQPQHF
TRBJ2-5 | . | . | TRBV25-1 | TGTGCCAGCAGTGGGAGCAGACTAGAGACCCAGTACTTC | CASSGSRLETQYF
TRBJ1-1 | . | . | TRBV7-2 | TGTGCCAGCAGCTATCTACGGGGGGAGAACACTGAAGCTTTCTTT | CASSYLRGENTEAFF
TRBJ2-7 | . | few | TRBV4-2 | TGTGCCAGCAGCCCCCAGGGGGGGTCGACTTCCTACGAGCAGTACTTC | CASSPQGGSTSYEQYF
TRBJ2-7 | TRBD1 | few | TRBV4-3 | TGCGCCAGCAGCCAGGCCGGACAGGGGGAGCAGTACTTC | CASSQAGQGEQYF
TRBJ2-7 | TRBD1 | . | TRBV6-5 | TGTGCCAGCAGTTACTCGACAGGACAGGGGCGCTACGAGCAGTACTTC | CASSYSTGQGRYEQYF
TRBJ2-1 | TRBD2 | few | TRBV6-5 | TGTGCCAGCAGACTAACTAGCGGGAGCTCCTACAATGAGCAGTTCTTC | CASRLTSGSSYNEQFF
TRBJ2-4 | TRBD1 | few | TRBV12-3/TRBV12-4 | TGTGCCAGCAGTTTCCGGGACAGGAAAAACATTCAGTACTTC | CASSFRDRKNIQYF
TRBJ2-3 | . | . | TRBV7-9 | TGTGCCAGCAGCCCACCCCCGGGGGATTGGAGCACAGATACGCAGTATTTT | CASSPPPGDWSTDTQYF
TRBJ2-6 | . | many | TRBV5-1 | TGCGCCAGCAGCTTGACAGGGGCCAACGTCCTGACTTTC | CASSLTGANVLTF
TRBJ2-7 | . | . | TRBV20-1 | TGCAGTGCTAGAATGGGGCAGGGCGAGCAGTACTTC | CSARMGQGEQYF
TRBJ2-5 | . | few | TRBV15 | TGTGCCACCAGCAGAGGGCAGGTTCCAATTGGGGCCCAAGAGACCCAGTACTTC | CATSRGQVPIGAQETQYF
TRBJ1-6 | TRBD1 | . | TRBV27 | TGTGCCAGCAGACAGGGGGGCAATTCACCCCTCCACTTT | CASRQGGNSPLHF
TRBJ2-7 | TRBD2 | . | TRBV6-2/TRBV6-3 | TGTGCCAGCAAGAGGTTAGCGGGGGCCTACGAGCAGTACTTC | CASKRLAGAYEQYF
TRBJ1-4 | . | few | TRBV7-9 | TGTGCCAGCAGCTTAGTACAGTATGAAAAACTGTTTTTT | CASSLVQYEKLFF
TRBJ2-7 | . | . | TRBV12-3/TRBV12-4 | TGTGCCAGCAGTTTAGGGTTAGGCCGCTTCTACGAGCAGTACTTC | CASSLGLGRFYEQYF
TRBJ1-5 | . | few | TRBV7-2 | TGTGCCAGCAGTCCCGGGCAAAATCAGCCCCAGCATTTT | CASSPGQNQPQHF
TRBJ2-6 | . | . | TRBV21-1 | TGTGCCAGCAGCAAAAAGGGAGGATTTCCGGACCACGGGGCCAACGTCCTGACTTTC | CASSKKGGFPDHGANVLTF
TRBJ2-5 | TRBD2 | . | TRBV29-1 | TGCAGCGCCTGGAGGACTAGCGGGAGGGTGGAGACCCAGTACTTC | CSAWRTSGRVETQYF
TRBJ2-5 | . | few | TRBV20-1 | TGCAGTGCTAGTGTGGGGCAAGAGACCCAGTACTTC | CSASVGQETQYF
TRBJ2-7 | . | . | TRBV29-1 | TGCAGCGTTGAATGGGCAGATTCCTACGAGCAGTACTTC | CSVEWADSYEQYF
TRBJ2-2 | . | few | TRBV9 | TGTGCCAGCAGCCCCGGGGTAGCGGCCTTCCCCGGGGAGCTGTTTTTT | CASSPGVAAFPGELFF
TRBJ2-3 | . | . | TRBV20-1 | TGCAGTGCTCTGACCAACCGAGCGGCAGATACGCAGTATTTT | CSALTNRAADTQYF
TRBJ2-3 | . | many | TRBV9 | TGTGCCAGCAGCGTAGACAGGGACACAGATACGCAGTATTTT | CASSVDRDTDTQYF
TRBJ2-7 | TRBD2 | . | TRBV14 | TGTGCCAGCAGCCCTATGACTAGCGGAGCCTACGAGCAGTACTTC | CASSPMTSGAYEQYF
TRBJ2-1 | TRBD2 | few | TRBV7-9 | TGTGCCAGCAGCTCCTTAGCGGGCCCCTACAATGAGCAGTTCTTC | CASSSLAGPYNEQFF
TRBJ2-3 | . | few | TRBV5-1 | TGCGCCAGCAGCTTGGCCACATTAGCCCAAGATACGCAGTATTTT | CASSLATLAQDTQYF
TRBJ1-4 | . | . | TRBV5-1 | TGCGCCAGCAGCTTGGATCGCCCTGGTTGGGAAAAACTGTTTTTT | CASSLDRPGWEKLFF
TRBJ1-5 | . | . | TRBV20-1 | TGCAGTGCTAGAGCCATTAGCAATCAGCCCCAGCATTTT | CSARAISNQPQHF
TRBJ2-3 | . | few | TRBV4-3 | TGCGCCAGCAGCGAGGGGGGAGGGCCCTTAAATACGCAGTATTTT | CASSEGGGPLNTQYF
TRBJ2-7 | . | . | TRBV5-1 | TGCGCCAGCAGCTTGCGGTCCGATGCTACCTACGAGCAGTACTTC | CASSLRSDATYEQYF
TRBJ1-1 | . | . | TRBV6-1 | TGTGCCAGCAGTGACGCTACAGGAGTCTTTAACATGAACACTGAAGCTTTCTTT | CASSDATGVFNMNTEAFF
TRBJ2-5 | . | few | TRBV6-1 | TGTGCCAGCAGACCAGGGTTAAGTCCTCCGGAGACCCAGTACTTC | CASRPGLSPPETQYF
TRBJ2-3 | TRBD1 | few | TRBV5-1 | TGCGCCAGCAGCATCCAGGGGGTGGTAGATACGCAGTATTTT | CASSIQGVVDTQYF
TRBJ2-1 | TRBD2 | . | TRBV10-1 | TGCGCCAGCAGCGGGACTAGCGGGGGACTCTACAATGAGCAGTTCTTC | CASSGTSGGLYNEQFF
TRBJ2-7 | . | . | TRBV20-1 | TGCAGTGCTAGAGACGCGCTAGGCTACGAGCAGTACTTC | CSARDALGYEQYF
TRBJ2-1 | . | . | TRBV5-6 | TGTGCCAGCAGCTGGGAATACAGTGAGCAGTTCTTC | CASSWEYSEQFF
TRBJ2-7 | . | few | TRBV3-1 | TGTGCCAGCAGCCACTCTCAGCCCAAGGACGGACTACGCTCCTACGAGCAGTACTTC | CASSHSQPKDGLRSYEQYF
TRBJ2-2 | . | . | TRBV5-1 | TGCGCCAGCAGCGGGACAGCGGGTACCGGGGAGCTGTTTTTT | CASSGTAGTGELFF
TRBJ2-1 | . | . | TRBV7-2 | TGTGCCAGCAGCTTTTCTGCGGGGTCCAATGAGCAGTTCTTC | CASSFSAGSNEQFF
TRBJ2-2 | . | . | TRBV20-1 | TGCAGTGCTAGAGATCCCAGGAGCCGCACCGGGGAGCTGTTTTTT | CSARDPRSRTGELFF
TRBJ2-4 | . | . | TRBV5-5 | TGTGCCAGCAGCTTGCCCCGGGCCGGGGTGGAGATTCAGTACTTC | CASSLPRAGVEIQYF
TRBJ2-1 | . | . | TRBV19 | TGTGCCAGTAGTACCTTGGGGAGTGATGAGCAGTTCTTC | CASSTLGSDEQFF
TRBJ1-5 | . | few | TRBV12-3/TRBV12-4 | TGTGCCAGCAGTATTGACTCTTCAAATCAGCCCCAGCATTTT | CASSIDSSNQPQHF
TRBJ2-7 | TRBD2 | few | TRBV7-9 | TGTGCCAGCAGCTTGAAGGTGTCGGGACTAGCCTACGAGCAGTACTTC | CASSLKVSGLAYEQYF
TRBJ2-5 | . | few | TRBV25-1 | TGTGCCAGCAGTGAATGGTGGGGGGAAGGAGAGACCCAGTACTTC | CASSEWWGEGETQYF
TRBJ1-1 | TRBD1 | . | TRBV6-5 | TGTGCCAGCAGTCACGGCCAAGGACAGGCGGAAGCTTTCTTT | CASSHGQGQAEAFF
TRBJ1-1 | . | . | TRBV11-2 | TGTGCCAGCGAATCAGGGGTGAACACTGAAGCTTTCTTT | CASESGVNTEAFF
TRBJ2-4 | TRBD2 | . | TRBV6-1 | TGTGCCAGCAGCCAAGGCCTAGCGGGAGGTTGGGACATTCAGTACTTC | CASSQGLAGGWDIQYF
TRBJ2-3 | TRBD1 | many | TRBV29-1 | TGCAGCGTTTTAACTAGGGGGCAAACAGATACGCAGTATTTT | CSVLTRGQTDTQYF
TRBJ2-3 | . | . | TRBV20-1 | TGCAGTGCTAGAGATGCAGATACGCAGTATTTT | CSARDADTQYF
TRBJ1-1 | . | few | TRBV9 | TGTGCCAGCAGCGGGGGGATTGGACAGACCGAAGCTTTCTTT | CASSGGIGQTEAFF
TRBJ2-5 | . | . | TRBV27 | TGTGCCAGCAGTTTATATGGTCTAGTGGAGACCCAGTACTTC | CASSLYGLVETQYF
TRBJ1-1 | . | many | TRBV5-6 | TGTGCCAGCAGCTTGGGGAGAACTGAAGCTTTCTTT | CASSLGRTEAFF
TRBJ2-4 | TRBD2 | few | TRBV27 | TGTGCCAGCAGTTTATATAGCGGGACAAGGGGAAACATTCAGTACTTC | CASSLYSGTRGNIQYF
TRBJ1-4 | . | few | TRBV29-1 | TGCAGCGTTCGATACTTGGGGGAAAAACTGTTTTTT | CSVRYLGEKLFF
TRBJ2-1 | . | . | TRBV6-2/TRBV6-3 | TGTGCCAGCAGCCGAACCGGGACGCGCGAATACAATGAGCAGTTCTTC | CASSRTGTREYNEQFF
TRBJ2-3 | TRBD1 | few | TRBV20-1 | TGCAGTGCTCGGACAGGGGCTAATACGCAGTATTTT | CSARTGANTQYF
TRBJ2-7 | TRBD2 | . | TRBV7-2 | TGTGCCAGCAGCCCTGGGACTAGCGGGAGAGGCGAGCAGTACTTC | CASSPGTSGRGEQYF